This T cell receptor (beta chain) was sequenced during a study of T cells in Graves' hyperthyroidism and ophthalmopathy. The CDR3 regions of TCR beta were amplified from RNA transcripts. The primer set for the first-round RT-PCR of the TCR CDR3 was HTBI. One entry per CDR3 protein results from TCRdb running MiXCR on the multiplex PCR reads. The sample carries more than 50,000 distinct CDR3 sequences, roughly 52% recorded once. This clonotype was observed at least ten times. The CDR3 is made up of 14 amino acids. Germline V lookup: CDR1 MNHNS, CDR2 SASEGT. Trimming removed 6 bases from V and 3 bases from J; junction bases left unmatched: 8. The source of the PBMCs was over 8.5 ml of fresh peripheral blood.

The TCR comes from a woman under 40 with Graves' ophthalmopathy. Sequencing was carried out using blood. The genes are TRBV6-1 and TRBJ2-7, with 7 bases aligning to TRBD2. CDR3 loop: CASRIPGGNYEQYF. CDR3 DNA: TGTGCCAGCAGGATCCCGGGAGGTAACTACGAGCAGTACTTC.